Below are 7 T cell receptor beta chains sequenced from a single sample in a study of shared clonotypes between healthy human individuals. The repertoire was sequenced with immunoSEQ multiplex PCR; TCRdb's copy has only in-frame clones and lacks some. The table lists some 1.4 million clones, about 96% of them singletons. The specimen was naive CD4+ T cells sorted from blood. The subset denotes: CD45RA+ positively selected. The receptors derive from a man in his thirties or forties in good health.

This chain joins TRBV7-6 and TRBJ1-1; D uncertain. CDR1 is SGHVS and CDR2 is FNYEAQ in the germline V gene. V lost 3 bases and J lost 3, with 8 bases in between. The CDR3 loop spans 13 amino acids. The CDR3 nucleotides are TGTGCCAGCAGCTTCCGGGCCCACACTGAAGCTTTCTTT. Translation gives CASSFRAHTEAFF.

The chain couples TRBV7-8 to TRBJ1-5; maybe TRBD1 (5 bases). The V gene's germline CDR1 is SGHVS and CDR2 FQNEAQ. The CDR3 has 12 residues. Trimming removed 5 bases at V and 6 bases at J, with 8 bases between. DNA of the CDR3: TGTGCCAGCAGCCTTAGGGGTCAGCCCCAGCATTTT. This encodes CASSLRGQPQHF.

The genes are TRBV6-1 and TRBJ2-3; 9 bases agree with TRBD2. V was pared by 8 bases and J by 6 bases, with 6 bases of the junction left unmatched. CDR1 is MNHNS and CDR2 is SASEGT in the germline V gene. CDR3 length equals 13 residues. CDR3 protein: CASRAGGSDTQYF. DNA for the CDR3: TGTGCCAGCCGGGCGGGAGGGAGCGATACGCAGTATTTT.

CDR3 DNA sequence: TGCGCCAGCAGTCCGGTTGAAGCGGGAGGCGGCACAGATACGCAGTATTTT. Protein sequence: CASSPVEAGGGTDTQYF. The chain employs TRBV10-1 and TRBJ2-3, with TRBD2 matching over 9 bases. The J segment lost 1 base and the V segment lost 5 bases, leaving 10 bases of the junction unmatched. The germline V gene has CDR1 WNHNN and CDR2 SYGVQD (reference sequence). The CDR3 has 17 amino acids.

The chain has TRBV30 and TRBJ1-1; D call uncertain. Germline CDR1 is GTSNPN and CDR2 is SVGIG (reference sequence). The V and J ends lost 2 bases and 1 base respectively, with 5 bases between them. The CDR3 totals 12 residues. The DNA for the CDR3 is TGTGCCTGGAGTTGGGGGAACACTGAAGCTTTCTTT. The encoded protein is CAWSWGNTEAFF.

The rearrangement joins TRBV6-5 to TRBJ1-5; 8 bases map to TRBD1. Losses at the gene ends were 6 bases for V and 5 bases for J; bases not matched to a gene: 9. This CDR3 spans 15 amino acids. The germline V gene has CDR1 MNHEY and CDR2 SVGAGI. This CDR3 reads CASRMTGDRYQPQHF. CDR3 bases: TGTGCCAGCAGAATGACAGGGGACCGATATCAGCCCCAGCATTTT.

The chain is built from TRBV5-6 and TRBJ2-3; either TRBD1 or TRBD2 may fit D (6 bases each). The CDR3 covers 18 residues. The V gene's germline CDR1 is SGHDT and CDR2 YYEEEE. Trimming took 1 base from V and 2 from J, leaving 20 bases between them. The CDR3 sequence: CASSLILGGPDVTDTQYF. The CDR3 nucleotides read TGTGCCAGCAGCTTGATTTTGGGGGGCCCTGATGTCACAGATACGCAGTATTTT.